These T cell receptor beta chains were read from a single sample in a study of early T cells in non-severe SARS-CoV-2 infection. Each CDR3 protein is one row after TCRdb ran MiXCR on the 5' RACE reads. The table lists about 30,000 distinct CDR3 sequences, 3.5% to 5.5% of them singletons. This specimen was whole blood, taken at baseline. Receptor source: an adult who was a healthcare worker with PCR-confirmed SARS-CoV-2 infection or an uninfected control (not recorded which). CDR3s include the opening cysteine and the closing phenylalanine or tryptophan. The order of the fields is V gene, clone size, D gene, J gene, CDR3 protein, CDR3 DNA. A D gene is named only where the DNA matches it firmly. Clone size is stated in some rows and not others, as once, few, many or a class when expanded.

V: TRBV7-2; size: many; D: NA; J: TRBJ2-3; CDR3: CASSFISGSTDTQYF; DNA: TGTGCCAGCAGCTTCATTAGCGGCTCCACAGATACGCAGTATTTT
V: TRBV7-9; size: many; D: TRBD2; J: TRBJ2-1; CDR3: CASSLTTSGPRNEQFF; DNA: TGTGCCAGCAGTCTCACGACTAGCGGTCCAAGGAATGAGCAGTTCTTC
V: TRBV2; size: NA; D: NA; J: TRBJ2-7; CDR3: CASKTQPPGLTSYEQYF; DNA: TGTGCCAGCAAGACACAACCTCCGGGTCTGACCAGCTACGAGCAGTACTTC
V: TRBV19; size: many; D: TRBD1; J: TRBJ2-1; CDR3: CASTGAGQAHEQFF; DNA: TGTGCCAGCACCGGGGCGGGACAGGCTCATGAGCAGTTCTTC
V: TRBV27; size: many; D: NA; J: TRBJ2-1; CDR3: CASSVASPSYNEQFF; DNA: TGTGCCAGCAGTGTAGCGTCCCCTTCCTACAATGAGCAGTTCTTC
V: TRBV12-3/TRBV12-4; size: many; D: TRBD1; J: TRBJ2-7; CDR3: CASSPGTGGYYEQYF; DNA: TGTGCCAGCAGTCCGGGGACAGGAGGATACTACGAGCAGTACTTC
V: TRBV19; size: many; D: TRBD2; J: TRBJ2-1; CDR3: CASTDSRVTSGAEDEQLF; DNA: TGTGCCAGTACCGATTCAAGGGTGACTAGCGGGGCCGAGGATGAGCAGCTCTTC
V: TRBV7-9; size: NA; D: TRBD1; J: TRBJ1-2; CDR3: CASSASPGTGVDGYTF; DNA: TGTGCCAGCAGCGCCAGTCCCGGGACAGGGGTCGATGGCTACACCTTC
V: TRBV9; size: many; D: NA; J: TRBJ2-3; CDR3: CASSPHEGSTDTQYF; DNA: TGTGCCAGCAGCCCCCATGAGGGGTCTACAGATACGCAGTATTTT
V: TRBV7-7; size: few; D: TRBD2; J: TRBJ2-7; CDR3: CASSLGPSGGLYEQYF; DNA: TGTGCCAGCAGCTTAGGGCCTAGCGGGGGCCTCTACGAGCAGTACTTC
V: TRBV7-2; size: many; D: NA; J: TRBJ2-1; CDR3: CASSPAGEQFF; DNA: TGTGCCAGCAGCCCAGCAGGAGAGCAGTTCTTC
V: TRBV11-2; size: NA; D: TRBD1; J: TRBJ2-1; CDR3: CASSLRAGGPSNEQFF; DNA: TGTGCCAGCAGCTTAAGGGCAGGGGGCCCCTCCAATGAGCAGTTCTTC
V: TRBV29-1; size: many; D: NA; J: TRBJ2-1; CDR3: CSVEDRSGLSYNEQFF; DNA: TGCAGCGTTGAAGATCGAAGCGGTCTATCCTACAATGAGCAGTTCTTC
V: TRBV29-1; size: many; D: NA; J: TRBJ2-1; CDR3: CSVAEMTEQFF; DNA: TGCAGCGTTGCTGAGATGACTGAGCAGTTCTTC
V: TRBV18; size: many; D: TRBD2; J: TRBJ2-7; CDR3: CASSPGLAGVYEQYF; DNA: TGTGCCAGCTCACCAGGGCTAGCGGGGGTCTACGAGCAGTACTTC
V: TRBV12-3/TRBV12-4; size: many; D: TRBD2; J: TRBJ2-7; CDR3: CASSSTSGRPSYEQYF; DNA: TGTGCCAGCAGTTCGACTAGCGGGAGGCCCTCCTACGAGCAGTACTTC
V: TRBV7-8; size: many; D: TRBD1; J: TRBJ1-5; CDR3: CASSLTQQGAHQPQHF; DNA: TGTGCCAGCAGCCTAACCCAACAGGGGGCGCATCAGCCCCAGCATTTT
V: TRBV20-1; size: many; D: NA; J: TRBJ2-1; CDR3: CSAPDASSYNEQFF; DNA: TGCAGTGCTCCAGACGCGAGCTCCTACAATGAGCAGTTCTTC
V: TRBV20-1; size: many; D: TRBD1; J: TRBJ2-7; CDR3: CSAPGWDRDYEQYF; DNA: TGCAGTGCTCCAGGCTGGGACAGGGACTACGAGCAGTACTTC
V: TRBV6-5; size: many; D: NA; J: TRBJ2-1; CDR3: CASSYEGGPDNEQFF; DNA: TGTGCCAGCAGCTACGAGGGGGGGCCGGACAATGAGCAGTTCTTC
V: TRBV11-2; size: NA; D: NA; J: TRBJ2-2; CDR3: CASSLGTRRPLFF; DNA: TGTGCCAGCAGCTTAGGGACTCGGCGACCACTGTTTTTT
V: TRBV9; size: many; D: TRBD1; J: TRBJ2-7; CDR3: CASSASRDRADLDEQYF; DNA: TGTGCCAGCAGCGCCTCTCGGGACAGGGCCGACCTCGACGAGCAGTACTTC
V: TRBV6-2/TRBV6-3; size: many; D: TRBD2; J: TRBJ2-5; CDR3: CASSGRWGETQYF; DNA: TGTGCCAGCAGCGGGAGGTGGGGAGAGACCCAGTACTTC
V: TRBV20-1; size: NA; D: TRBD1; J: TRBJ1-2; CDR3: CSARPLGQGDYYGYTF; DNA: TGCAGTGCTAGACCCCTAGGGCAGGGGGACTACTATGGCTACACCTTC
V: TRBV7-8; size: many; D: NA; J: TRBJ2-7; CDR3: CASSLDVSSYEQYF; DNA: TGTGCCAGCAGCTTGGATGTGAGCTCCTACGAGCAGTACTTC
V: TRBV7-9; size: many; D: NA; J: TRBJ2-1; CDR3: CASSLGTVSHEQFF; DNA: TGTGCCAGCAGCTTAGGGACGGTTAGTCATGAGCAGTTCTTC
V: TRBV5-6; size: many; D: TRBD1; J: TRBJ2-5; CDR3: CASSGVTGGLETQYF; DNA: TGTGCCAGCAGCGGTGTGACAGGGGGCTTGGAGACCCAGTACTTC
V: TRBV7-8; size: many; D: NA; J: TRBJ1-1; CDR3: CASSPRVVTEAFF; DNA: TGTGCCAGCAGCCCCAGGGTAGTCACTGAAGCTTTCTTT
V: TRBV11-3; size: many; D: TRBD2; J: TRBJ2-5; CDR3: CASTLSGTGETQYF; DNA: TGTGCCAGCACTCTGAGCGGGACGGGAGAGACCCAGTACTTC